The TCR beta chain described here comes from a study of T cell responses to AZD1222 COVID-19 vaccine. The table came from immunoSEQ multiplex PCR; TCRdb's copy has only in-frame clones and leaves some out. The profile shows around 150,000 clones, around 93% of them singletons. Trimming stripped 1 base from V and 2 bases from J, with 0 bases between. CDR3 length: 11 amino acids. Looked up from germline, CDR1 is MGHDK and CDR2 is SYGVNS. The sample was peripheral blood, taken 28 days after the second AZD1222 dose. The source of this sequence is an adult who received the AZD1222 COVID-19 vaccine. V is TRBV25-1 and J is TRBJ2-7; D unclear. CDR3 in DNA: TGTGCCAGCAGTGAATCCTACGAGCAGTACTTC. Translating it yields CASSESYEQYF.